One and the same sample provided the 22 T cell receptor beta chains below, sequenced in a study of Graves' ophthalmopathy and Graves' hyperthyroidism. RNA transcripts were the source from which TCR beta CDR3 regions were amplified. First-round RT-PCR relied on HTBI primers, and a second-round multiplex PCR came next. A single record per CDR3 protein comes from TCRdb applying MiXCR to the multiplex PCR reads. This table has about 400,000 distinct CDR3 sequences, around 17% appearing once. Input material: peripheral blood. The receptors shown here come from a woman younger than 30 with Graves' ophthalmopathy.

The table lists this clonotype with many counts. The chain recombines TRBV25-1 with TRBJ1-1; 8 bases align to TRBD1. With V trimmed by 7 bases and J by 6 bases, 10 bases remained unmatched. The V gene's germline CDR1 is MGHDK and CDR2 SYGVNS. The CDR3 is 14 residues long. The CDR3, as DNA: TGTGCCAGCATCAACGGACAGGGCGAAGCTGAAGCTTTCTTT. Translating it yields CASINGQGEAEAFF.

This clonotype appeared many times. The CDR3 bases are TGTGCCAGCAGCCAAGAAACAGGGAAACCTGAAGCTTTCTTT. Its protein product is CASSQETGKPEAFF. This sequence joins TRBV3-1 and TRBJ1-1, with D possibly matching TRBD1 (6 bases). The CDR3 consists of 14 residues. V was pared by 0 bases and J by 6 bases, with 11 bases between. Germline lookup yields CDR1 LGHDT and CDR2 YNNKEL (reference sequence).

The V and J genes are TRBV6-5 and TRBJ1-2; D remains unclear. Germline V gene data show CDR1 as MNHEY and CDR2 as SVGAGI. The CDR3 loop spans 14 amino acids. With 2 bases removed from V and 1 base from J, the gap between germline ends came to 8 bases. This CDR3 is CASSYTLYNYGYTF. The CDR3 DNA sequence: TGTGCCAGCAGTTACACTCTGTATAACTATGGCTACACCTTC.

This clonotype was recorded at least ten times. CDR3 coding DNA: TGTGCCAGCTCACGTGCCGGGACCCACAGCTCCTACGAGCAGTACTTC. Amino acid sequence: CASSRAGTHSSYEQYF. The V call is TRBV9, the J call TRBJ2-7; D tentatively reads TRBD1 or TRBD2 (5 bases each). Germline assignment: CDR1 SGDLS and CDR2 YYNGEE. V lost 7 bases, J lost 0 bases, and 20 bases lay in between. This CDR3 is built from 16 residues. Full variable domain (rest looked up from reference TRBV9 and TRBJ2-7): DSGVTQTPKHLITATGQRVTLRCSPRSGDLSVYWYQQSLDQGLQFLIQYYNGEERAKGNILERFSAQQFPDLHSELNLSSLELGDSALYFCASSRAGTHSSYEQYFGPGTRLTVT.

This clonotype was observed many times. This sequence joins TRBV6-1 and TRBJ2-3; possibly TRBD1 for D (6 bases). V lost 6 bases and J lost 4, with 14 bases in between. In germline, CDR1 is MNHNS, CDR2 SASEGT. The CDR3 sequence is 14 residues long. CDR3 coding DNA: TGTGCCAGCAGGTCCGTAACAGGGTCAGATACGCAGTATTTT. It yields the protein CASRSVTGSDTQYF.

This clonotype appeared many times. The genes are TRBV27 and TRBJ2-7, with 10 bases that match TRBD1. The CDR3 is made up of 15 amino acids. CDR1 and CDR2 from the germline V gene are MNHEY and SMNVEV (reference sequence). The trim removed 7 bases at V and 2 bases at J, leaving 8 bases unmatched. DNA for the CDR3: TGTGCCAGCACGGGCGGACAGGGGGGCCCCTACGAGCAGTACTTC. It specifies CASTGGQGGPYEQYF.

The sample holds many counts of this clonotype. The V and J genes are TRBV5-1 and TRBJ2-2; possible D gene TRBD1, 5 bases. Germline-derived CDR1 and CDR2 are SGHRS and YFSETQ. Trimming stripped 6 bases from V and 1 base from J, with 7 bases between. This CDR3 comprises 13 residues. The DNA for the CDR3 is TGCGCCAGCAAGCAGGGGAACACCGGGGAGCTGTTTTTT. Residues: CASKQGNTGELFF.

Many counts were recorded for this clonotype. The genes are TRBV7-3 and TRBJ2-7, with 7 bases identical to TRBD2. The CDR3 runs to 15 residues. J gave up 2 bases and V 5 bases, and 9 bases lay outside the gene matches. The germline V gene encodes CDR1 SGHTA and CDR2 FQGTGA. Written as DNA, the CDR3 is TGTGCCAGCAGCCAGGTCGGGGGGTCCACCTACGAGCAGTACTTC. Translation gives CASSQVGGSTYEQYF.

This clonotype has at least ten counts. This chain links TRBV4-2 with TRBJ1-2; D might be TRBD1 (5 bases). The germline V and J ends were trimmed by 0 bases and 7 bases, with 15 bases remaining between them. Germline V CDR1 and CDR2: LGHNA, YNFKEQ. The CDR3 extends over 15 amino acids. The CDR3 is CASSQDPGGLSGYTF. The CDR3 DNA follows: TGTGCCAGCAGCCAAGATCCCGGGGGATTGAGTGGCTACACCTTC.

The rearrangement uses TRBV6-1 and TRBJ2-4, with 14 nucleotides matching TRBD2. The germline V gene encodes CDR1 MNHNS and CDR2 SASEGT. Trimming at V came to 5 bases and at J to 0 bases, leaving 9 bases not matched to a gene. This CDR3 is 19 amino acids long. The CDR3 loop is CASSPRLAGGLQAKNIQYF. CDR3 coding DNA: TGTGCCAGCAGTCCAAGACTAGCGGGAGGGCTCCAAGCCAAAAACATTCAGTACTTC.

This clonotype came up many times. The chain has TRBV7-2 and TRBJ2-7; perhaps D is TRBD1 or TRBD2 (5 bases each). Per germline, CDR1 SGHTA and CDR2 FQGNSA. V dropped 4 bases and J dropped 6 bases, with 19 bases sitting between them. The CDR3 runs 15 residues. CDR3 coding DNA: TGTGCCAGCAGCTACAGCCCGGGACCTTCCGGCGAGCAGTACTTC. It translates to CASSYSPGPSGEQYF.

This clonotype occurred many times. The chain links TRBV6-5 to TRBJ1-6; D not certain. Trimming shortened V by 0 bases and J by 9 bases, and 12 bases separated the two germline ends. The V gene's germline CDR1 is MNHEY and CDR2 SVGAGI. The CDR3 sequence is 15 residues long. CDR3 region: CASSYSKGSASPLHF. CDR3 in DNA: TGTGCCAGCAGTTACTCGAAGGGATCGGCTTCACCCCTCCACTTT.

The gene calls are TRBV12-3 or TRBV12-4 and TRBJ1-1; 8 positions match TRBD1. There are 14 residues in the CDR3. V gave up 0 bases and J gave up 5 bases; unmatched junction bases: 2. The CDR3 DNA reads TGTGCCAGCAGTTTAGCGAACAGGGGGACTGAAGCTTTCTTT. It codes for CASSLANRGTEAFF.

This clonotype was seen just once. The gene calls are TRBV6-5 and TRBJ2-5; no definite D call. The CDR3 sequence is 15 residues long. V was pared by 4 bases and J by 1 base, with 13 bases between. CDR1 and CDR2 (germline): MNHEY, SVGAGI. CDR3: CASSLPPLLQETQYF. The CDR3 region has the DNA TGTGCCAGCAGTTTGCCTCCTCTACTCCAAGAGACCCAGTACTTC.

In its sample, this clonotype was seen many times. V usage is TRBV11-2 and J usage is TRBJ2-7, with a possible D match to TRBD1 (7 bases). The germline V and J ends were trimmed by 4 bases and 1 base, with 23 bases remaining between them. CDR1 and CDR2 (germline): SGHAT, FQNNGV. The CDR3 contains 18 residues. The CDR3 loop is CASSSTHAGGGISYEQYF. CDR3 nucleotides: TGTGCCAGCAGCTCCACCCATGCCGGAGGGGGCATTTCCTACGAGCAGTACTTC.

This clonotype came up many times. The rearrangement links TRBV6-5 to TRBJ2-2, with 8 bases identical to TRBD1. The junction had 12 bases not matched to a gene; V was cut back by 6 bases and J by 6 bases. Germline assignment: CDR1 MNHEY and CDR2 SVGAGI. The CDR3 covers 16 residues. This CDR3 reads CASSGGDRGIAGELFF. In DNA, the CDR3 is TGTGCCAGCAGCGGAGGTGACAGGGGCATAGCCGGGGAGCTGTTTTTT.

This clonotype was counted many times. The rearrangement links TRBV7-2 to TRBJ2-5, with 7 bases matching TRBD2. Per germline, CDR1 SGHTA and CDR2 FQGNSA. The J segment lost 4 bases and the V segment lost 5 bases, leaving 10 bases of the junction unmatched. CDR3 size: 15 residues. The CDR3 DNA sequence: TGTGCCAGCAGCCCCGGGCGCGGGAGACCAGAGACCCAGTACTTC. Translation: CASSPGRGRPETQYF.

The table lists this clonotype with many counts. This rearrangement joins TRBV7-2 to TRBJ2-5, with 10 bases identical to TRBD2. The CDR3 runs to 17 residues. The V segment lost 1 base and the J segment 5 bases; nucleotides outside the gene matches: 10. Germline V gene sequence: CDR1 SGHTA, CDR2 FQGNSA. CDR3 DNA: TGTGCCAGCAGCTTAGGGGGACTAAGCGGGGGGGTCGAGACCCAGTACTTC. Residues: CASSLGGLSGGVETQYF.

This clonotype was counted at least ten times. In nucleotides, the CDR3 is TGTGCCAGCAGAAGAGACCTCCCGGCCCCGGAGCAGTACTTC. This gives the protein CASRRDLPAPEQYF. The chain has TRBV19 and TRBJ2-7; the D is unclear. Germline CDR1 LNHDA, CDR2 SQIVND (reference sequence). Trimming shortened V by 9 bases and J by 7 bases, and 22 bases separated the two germline ends. The CDR3 runs to 14 residues.

This clonotype has ten or more counts. The chain has TRBV24-1 and TRBJ2-2; tentatively, D is TRBD1 (7 bases). V was shortened by 4 bases and J by 1 base, with 18 bases between the two germline ends. The CDR3 runs 18 residues. Germline CDR1 is KGHDR and CDR2 is SFDVKD. The CDR3 loop is CATSDPPRQGGNTGELFF. In DNA, the CDR3 is TGTGCCACCAGTGACCCCCCGCGGCAGGGGGGGAACACCGGGGAGCTGTTTTTT.

The chain couples TRBV6-5 to TRBJ1-2, with TRBD1 matching over 8 bases. The CDR3 is 15 residues long. The V segment lost 1 base and the J segment 8 bases; nucleotides outside the gene matches: 9. Germline loops: CDR1 MNHEY, CDR2 SVGAGI. The CDR3 bases are TGTGCCAGCAGTTACTTTGGGCCTCGACAGGGGGGCTACACCTTC. It is translated as CASSYFGPRQGGYTF.

This clonotype was picked up a small number of times. V and J are TRBV14 and TRBJ2-2; tentative D call: TRBD2 (6 bases). Germline CDR1 reads SGHDN; CDR2 reads FVKESK. Trimming removed 6 bases from V and 1 base from J, with 9 bases in between. The CDR3 has 14 residues. Written as DNA, the CDR3 is TGTGCCAGCAGAGGGGACTTGAACACCGGGGAGCTGTTTTTT. It encodes CASRGDLNTGELFF.